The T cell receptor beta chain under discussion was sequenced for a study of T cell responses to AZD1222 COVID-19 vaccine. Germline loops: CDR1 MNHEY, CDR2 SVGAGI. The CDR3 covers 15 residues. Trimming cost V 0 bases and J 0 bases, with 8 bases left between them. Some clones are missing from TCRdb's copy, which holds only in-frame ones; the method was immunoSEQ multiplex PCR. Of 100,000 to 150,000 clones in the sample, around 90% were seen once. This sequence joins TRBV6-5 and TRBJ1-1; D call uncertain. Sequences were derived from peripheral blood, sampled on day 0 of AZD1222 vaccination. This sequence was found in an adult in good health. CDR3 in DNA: TGTGCCAGCAGTTACTCGAGCCAATTGAACACTGAAGCTTTCTTT. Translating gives CASSYSSQLNTEAFF.